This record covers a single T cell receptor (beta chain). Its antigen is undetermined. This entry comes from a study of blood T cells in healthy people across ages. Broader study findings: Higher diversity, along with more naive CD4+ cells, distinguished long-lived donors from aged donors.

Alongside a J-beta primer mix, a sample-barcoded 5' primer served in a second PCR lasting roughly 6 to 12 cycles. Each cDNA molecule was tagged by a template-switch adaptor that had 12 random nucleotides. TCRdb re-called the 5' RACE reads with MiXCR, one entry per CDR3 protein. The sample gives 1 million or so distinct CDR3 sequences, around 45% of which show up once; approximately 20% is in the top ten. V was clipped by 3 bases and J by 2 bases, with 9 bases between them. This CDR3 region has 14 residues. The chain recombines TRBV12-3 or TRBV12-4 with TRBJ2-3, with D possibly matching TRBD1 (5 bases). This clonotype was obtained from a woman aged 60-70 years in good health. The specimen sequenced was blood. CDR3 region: CASSFQGTTDTQYF. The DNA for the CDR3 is TGTGCCAGCAGTTTTCAGGGCACCACAGATACGCAGTATTTT.